This T cell receptor (beta chain) derives from a study of T-cell reconstitution after alpha-beta-depleted transplantation in children. Findings and caveats of the study: The study traced high day-60 TCRbeta diversity in some patients to surviving recipient T cells and thymic progenitors. T cells produced anew were the main source of T-cell counts and diversity one year after transplant. At around two months after transplant, the alpha-beta T cells were reportedly derived from several hundred expanded clones that came from non-depleted graft cells.

CDR3 length equals 18 residues. Germline assignment: CDR1 MNHEY and CDR2 SMNVEV (reference sequence). A TCRbeta library incorporating unique molecular identifiers was prepared. TCRdb itself ran the PCR reads through MiXCR, one entry per CDR3 protein. The data show roughly 110,000 distinct CDR3 sequences, around 10% seen once. Note on this clonotype: No antigen is known for it. One junction end disagrees with the germline gene, perhaps due to a read error.

The genes are TRBV27 and TRBJ2-5; TRBD2 matches at 12 bases. Sequences were derived from PBMCs, sampled before TCRalphabeta/CD19-depleted stem cell transplant. The origin of this receptor is a boy between 2 and 15 years old with acute lymphoblastic leukemia, due to receive a stem cell transplant. The CDR3 spells CSSSLSRLAGEVVETQYF. CDR3 nucleotide sequence: TGTTCCAGCAGTTTATCCCGACTAGCGGGAGAGGTGGTCGAGACCCAGTACTTC.